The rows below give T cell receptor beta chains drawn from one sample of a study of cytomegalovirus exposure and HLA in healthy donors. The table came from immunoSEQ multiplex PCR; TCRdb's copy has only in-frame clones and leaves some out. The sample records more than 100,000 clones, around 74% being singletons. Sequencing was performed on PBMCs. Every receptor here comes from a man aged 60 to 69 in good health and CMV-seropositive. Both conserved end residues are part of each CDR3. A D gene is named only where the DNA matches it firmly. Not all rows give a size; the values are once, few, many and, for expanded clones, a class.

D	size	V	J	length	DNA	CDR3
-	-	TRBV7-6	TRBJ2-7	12	TGTGCCAGCAGCTTAGCGCAGGGAGAGCAGTACTTC	CASSLAQGEQYF
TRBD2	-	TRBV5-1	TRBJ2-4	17	TGCGCCAGCAGCTTGAGGACGGGGGGTACAGCCAAAAACATTCAGTACTTC	CASSLRTGGTAKNIQYF
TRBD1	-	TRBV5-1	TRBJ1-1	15	TGCGCCAGCAGCTTGGTGGGGACAGGGGGCGCGGAAGCTTTCTTT	CASSLVGTGGAEAFF
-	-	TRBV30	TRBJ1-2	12	TGTGCCTGGAGTGTACAGGGCGAGGGCTACACCTTC	CAWSVQGEGYTF
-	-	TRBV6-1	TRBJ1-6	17	TGTGCCAGCAGTGAAGCGCTTGGCGGAGGGCGTCGTGCTCCCCTCCACTTT	CASSEALGGGRRAPLHF
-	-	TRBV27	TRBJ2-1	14	TGTGCCAGCAGTCTCCTAGGCGAAATCAATGAGCAGTTCTTC	CASSLLGEINEQFF
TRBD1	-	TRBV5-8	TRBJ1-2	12	TGTGCCAGCAGCGGTTGGGACAGGGGCTACACCTTC	CASSGWDRGYTF
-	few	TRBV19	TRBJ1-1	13	TGTGCCAGTAGTATGTCGGTGCCTACTGAAGCTTTCTTT	CASSMSVPTEAFF
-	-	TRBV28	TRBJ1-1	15	TGTGCCAGCAGCCCCGAAAGCGAGACGAACACTGAAGCTTTCTTT	CASSPESETNTEAFF
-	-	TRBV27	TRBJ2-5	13	TGTGCCAGCAGTTTAGAGGCCACTCGTACCCAGTACTTC	CASSLEATRTQYF
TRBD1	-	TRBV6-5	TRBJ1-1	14	TGTGCCAGCAGTTACTGGGACAGGGACACTGAAGCTTTCTTT	CASSYWDRDTEAFF
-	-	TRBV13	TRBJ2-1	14	TGTGCCAGCAGCTCGCTCCGTTCGGGCAATGAGCAGTTCTTC	CASSSLRSGNEQFF
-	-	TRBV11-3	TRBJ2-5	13	TGTGCCAGCAGCCGTGGGACTGAGGAGACCCAGTACTTC	CASSRGTEETQYF
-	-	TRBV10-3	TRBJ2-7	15	TGTGCCATCAGTGAGGGGCCAGGTACAACCTACGAGCAGTACTTC	CAISEGPGTTYEQYF
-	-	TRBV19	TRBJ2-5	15	TGTGCCAGTAGTCCCCGGGACACTTCTCAAGAGACCCAGTACTTC	CASSPRDTSQETQYF
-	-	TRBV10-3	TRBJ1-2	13	TGTGCCATTCTCCAAAGGGGATTCAATGGCTACACCTTC	CAILQRGFNGYTF
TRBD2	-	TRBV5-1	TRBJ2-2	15	TGCGCCAGCAGCTTGGACGGGAGGGCCGACGGGGAGCTGTTTTTT	CASSLDGRADGELFF
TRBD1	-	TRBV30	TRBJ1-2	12	TGTGCCTGGGGACAGGGGGCCTATGGCTACACCTTC	CAWGQGAYGYTF
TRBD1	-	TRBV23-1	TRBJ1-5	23	TGCGCCAGCAGTCAATCACGATCCATTGGGATGAAGACAGGGACCTATAGCAATCAGCCCCAGCATTTT	CASSQSRSIGMKTGTYSNQPQHF
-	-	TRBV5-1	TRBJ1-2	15	TGCGCCAGCAGCTTGGAGTCGGGAGCTAACTATGGCTACACCTTC	CASSLESGANYGYTF
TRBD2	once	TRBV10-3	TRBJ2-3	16	TGTGCCATCAGTGATAAGGCGGGAGGGGACACAGATACGCAGTATTTT	CAISDKAGGDTDTQYF
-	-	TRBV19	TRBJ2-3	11	TGTGCCAGTAGTGCGAGTGATACGCAGTATTTT	CASSASDTQYF
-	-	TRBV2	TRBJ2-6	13	TGTGCCAGCACCGGGGCTGGGGCCAACGTCCTGACTTTC	CASTGAGANVLTF
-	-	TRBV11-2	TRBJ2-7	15	TGTGCCAGCAGTTTTTCTAGGGACTCAACTGCCGGGCAGTACTTC	CASSFSRDSTAGQYF
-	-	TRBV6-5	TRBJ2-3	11	TGTGCCAGCAAAGAGCGAGATACGCAGTATTTT	CASKERDTQYF
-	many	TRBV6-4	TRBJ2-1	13	TGTGCCAGCAGTAGATCAGAAAACAATGAGCAGTTCTTC	CASSRSENNEQFF
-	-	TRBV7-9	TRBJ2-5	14	TGTGCCGGCAGCGCCGCGGGCAGACAAGAGACCCAGTACTTC	CAGSAAGRQETQYF